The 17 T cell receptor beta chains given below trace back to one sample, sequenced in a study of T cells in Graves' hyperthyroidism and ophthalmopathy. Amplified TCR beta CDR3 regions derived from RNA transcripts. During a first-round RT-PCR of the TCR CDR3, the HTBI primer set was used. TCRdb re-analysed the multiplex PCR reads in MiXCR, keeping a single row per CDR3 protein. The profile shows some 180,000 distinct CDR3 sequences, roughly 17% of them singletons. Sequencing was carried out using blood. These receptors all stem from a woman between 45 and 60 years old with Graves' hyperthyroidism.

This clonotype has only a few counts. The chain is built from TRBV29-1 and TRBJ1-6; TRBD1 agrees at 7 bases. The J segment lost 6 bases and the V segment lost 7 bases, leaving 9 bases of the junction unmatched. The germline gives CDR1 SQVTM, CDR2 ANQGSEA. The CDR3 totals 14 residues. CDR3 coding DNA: TGCAGCGCAACGATGGGGACAGTTAATTCACCCCTCCACTTT. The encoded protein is CSATMGTVNSPLHF.

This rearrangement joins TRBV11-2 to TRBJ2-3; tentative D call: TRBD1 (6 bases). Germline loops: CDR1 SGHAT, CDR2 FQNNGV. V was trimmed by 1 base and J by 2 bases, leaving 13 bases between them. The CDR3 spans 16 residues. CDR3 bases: TGTGCCAGCAGCTTAGTAAAGGGGGTGCTCACAGATACGCAGTATTTT. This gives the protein CASSLVKGVLTDTQYF.

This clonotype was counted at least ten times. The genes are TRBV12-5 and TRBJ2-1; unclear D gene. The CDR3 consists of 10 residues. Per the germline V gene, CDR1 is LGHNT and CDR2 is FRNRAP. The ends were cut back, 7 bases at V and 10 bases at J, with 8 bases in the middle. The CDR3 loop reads CASALVEQFF. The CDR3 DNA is TGTGCTAGTGCCTTGGTGGAGCAGTTCTTC.

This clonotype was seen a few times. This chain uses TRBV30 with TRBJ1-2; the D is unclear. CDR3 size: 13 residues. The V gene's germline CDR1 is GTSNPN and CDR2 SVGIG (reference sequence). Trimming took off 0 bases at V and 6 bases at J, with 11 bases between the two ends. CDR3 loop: CAWSVPGMNGYTF. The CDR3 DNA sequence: TGTGCCTGGAGTGTACCGGGGATGAATGGCTACACCTTC. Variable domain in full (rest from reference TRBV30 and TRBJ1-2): SQTIHQWPATLVQPVGSPLSLECTVEGTSNPNLYWYRQAAGRGLQLLFYSVGIGQISSEVPQNLSASRPQDRQFILSSKKLLLSDSGFYLCAWSVPGMNGYTFGSGTRLTVV.

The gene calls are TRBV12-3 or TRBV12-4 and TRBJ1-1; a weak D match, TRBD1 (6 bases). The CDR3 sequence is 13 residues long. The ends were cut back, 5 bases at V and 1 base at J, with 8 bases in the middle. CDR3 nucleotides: TGTGCCAGCAGTATGGACAGGAACACTGAAGCTTTCTTT. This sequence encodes CASSMDRNTEAFF.

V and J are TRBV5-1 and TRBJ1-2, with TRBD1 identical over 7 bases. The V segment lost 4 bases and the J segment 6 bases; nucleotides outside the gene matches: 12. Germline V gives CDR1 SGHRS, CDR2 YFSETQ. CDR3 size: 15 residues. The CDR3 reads CASSRKRDRGDGYTF. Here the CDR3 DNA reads TGCGCCAGCAGCCGCAAAAGGGACAGAGGGGATGGCTACACCTTC.

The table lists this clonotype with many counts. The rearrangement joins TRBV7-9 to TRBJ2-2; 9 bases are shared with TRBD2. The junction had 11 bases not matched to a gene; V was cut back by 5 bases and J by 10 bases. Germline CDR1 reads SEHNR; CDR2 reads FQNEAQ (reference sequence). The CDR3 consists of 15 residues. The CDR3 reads CASSSLASGILELFF. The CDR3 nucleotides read TGTGCCAGCAGCAGCTTGGCTAGCGGGATTTTGGAGCTGTTTTTT.

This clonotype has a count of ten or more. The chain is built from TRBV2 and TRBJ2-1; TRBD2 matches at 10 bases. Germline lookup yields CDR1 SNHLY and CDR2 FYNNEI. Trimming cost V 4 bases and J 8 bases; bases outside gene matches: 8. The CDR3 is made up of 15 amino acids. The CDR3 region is CASSAQAGGPYEQFF. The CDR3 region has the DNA TGTGCCAGCAGTGCCCAAGCGGGAGGGCCCTATGAGCAGTTCTTC.

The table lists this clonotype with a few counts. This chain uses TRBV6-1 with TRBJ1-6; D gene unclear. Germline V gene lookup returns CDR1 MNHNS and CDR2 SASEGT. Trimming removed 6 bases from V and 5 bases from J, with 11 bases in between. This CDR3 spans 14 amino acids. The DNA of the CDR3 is TGTGCCAGCAGCAGAGACCAGAATAATTCACCCCTCCACTTT. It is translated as CASSRDQNNSPLHF.

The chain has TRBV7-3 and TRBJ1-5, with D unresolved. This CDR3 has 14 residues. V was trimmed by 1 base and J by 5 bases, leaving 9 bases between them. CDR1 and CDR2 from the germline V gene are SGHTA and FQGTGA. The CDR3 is CASSLKAGDQPQHF. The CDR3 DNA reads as TGTGCCAGCAGCTTAAAGGCCGGCGATCAGCCCCAGCATTTT.

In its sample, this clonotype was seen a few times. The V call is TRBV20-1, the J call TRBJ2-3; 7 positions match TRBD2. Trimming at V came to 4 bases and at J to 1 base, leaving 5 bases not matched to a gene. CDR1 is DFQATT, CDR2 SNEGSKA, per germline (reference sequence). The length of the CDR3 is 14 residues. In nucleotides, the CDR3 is TGCAGTGCTACGGTGGGAGGGCGCACAGATACGCAGTATTTT. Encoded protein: CSATVGGRTDTQYF.

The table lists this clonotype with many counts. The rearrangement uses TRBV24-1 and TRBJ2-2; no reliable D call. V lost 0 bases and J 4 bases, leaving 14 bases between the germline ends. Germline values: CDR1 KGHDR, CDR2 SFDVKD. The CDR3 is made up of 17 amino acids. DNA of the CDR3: TGTGCCACCAGTGATTTGGTCCAGACTTTGAGCACCGGGGAGCTGTTTTTT. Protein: CATSDLVQTLSTGELFF.

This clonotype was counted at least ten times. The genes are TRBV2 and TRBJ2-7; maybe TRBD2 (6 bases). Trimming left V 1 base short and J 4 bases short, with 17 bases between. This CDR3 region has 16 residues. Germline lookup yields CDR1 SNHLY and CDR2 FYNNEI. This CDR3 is CASSEGTAGIGYEQYF. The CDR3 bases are TGTGCCAGCAGTGAAGGTACAGCGGGCATCGGATACGAGCAGTACTTC.

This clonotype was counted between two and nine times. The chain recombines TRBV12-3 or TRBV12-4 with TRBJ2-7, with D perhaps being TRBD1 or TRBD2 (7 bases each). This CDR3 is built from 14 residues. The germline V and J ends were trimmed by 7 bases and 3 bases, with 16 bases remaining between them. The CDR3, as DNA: TGTGCCAGCACCCCAGGGGGGGACCGCTACGAGCAGTACTTC. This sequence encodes CASTPGGDRYEQYF.

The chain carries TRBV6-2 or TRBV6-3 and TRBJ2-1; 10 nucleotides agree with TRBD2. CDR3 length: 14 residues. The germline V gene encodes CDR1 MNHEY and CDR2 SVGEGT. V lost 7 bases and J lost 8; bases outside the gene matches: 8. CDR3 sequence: CASNPSGSFYEQFF. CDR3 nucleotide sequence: TGTGCCAGCAACCCTAGCGGGAGTTTCTATGAGCAGTTCTTC.

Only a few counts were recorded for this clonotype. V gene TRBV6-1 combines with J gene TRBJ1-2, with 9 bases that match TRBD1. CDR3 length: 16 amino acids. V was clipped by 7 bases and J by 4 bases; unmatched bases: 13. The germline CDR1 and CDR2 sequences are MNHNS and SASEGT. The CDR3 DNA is TGTGCCAGCACCAAACAGGGGGCCTATATCTCCTATGGCTACACCTTC. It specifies CASTKQGAYISYGYTF.

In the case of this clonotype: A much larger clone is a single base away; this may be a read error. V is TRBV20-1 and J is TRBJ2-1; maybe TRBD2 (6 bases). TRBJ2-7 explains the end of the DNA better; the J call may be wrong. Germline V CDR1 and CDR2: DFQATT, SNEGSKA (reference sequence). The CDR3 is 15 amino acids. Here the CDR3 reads CSAREGGTPYNEQYF. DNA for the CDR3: TGCAGTGCTAGAGAGGGCGGGACCCCCTACAATGAGCAGTACTTC.